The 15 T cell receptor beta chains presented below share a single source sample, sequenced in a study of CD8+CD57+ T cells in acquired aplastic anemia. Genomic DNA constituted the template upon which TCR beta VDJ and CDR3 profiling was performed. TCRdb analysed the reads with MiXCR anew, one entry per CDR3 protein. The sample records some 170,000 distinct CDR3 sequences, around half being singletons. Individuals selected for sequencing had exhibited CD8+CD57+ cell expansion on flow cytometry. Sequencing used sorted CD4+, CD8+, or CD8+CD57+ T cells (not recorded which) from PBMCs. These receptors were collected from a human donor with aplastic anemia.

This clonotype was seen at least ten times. The CDR3 region has the DNA TGTGCCAGCAGCGTATCTCTTCGGCCTGGAAACACCATATATTTT. Translation: CASSVSLRPGNTIYF. V usage is TRBV9 and J usage is TRBJ1-3, with D uncertain. CDR1 and CDR2 from the germline V gene are SGDLS and YYNGEE. CDR3 size: 15 residues. V lost 1 base to trimming and J lost 2 bases, with 10 bases between them.

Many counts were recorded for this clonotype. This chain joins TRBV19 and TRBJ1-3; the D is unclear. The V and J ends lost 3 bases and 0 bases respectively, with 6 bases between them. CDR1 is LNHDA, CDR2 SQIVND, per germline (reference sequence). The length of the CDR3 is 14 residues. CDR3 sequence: CASSMVSSGNTIYF. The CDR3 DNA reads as TGTGCCAGTAGTATGGTCAGCTCTGGAAACACCATATATTTT.

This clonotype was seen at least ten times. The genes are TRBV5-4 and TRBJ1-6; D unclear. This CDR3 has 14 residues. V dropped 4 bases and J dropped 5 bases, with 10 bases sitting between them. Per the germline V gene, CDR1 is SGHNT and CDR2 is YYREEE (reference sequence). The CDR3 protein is CASSDRKNNSPLHF. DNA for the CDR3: TGTGCCAGCAGCGACCGGAAAAATAATTCACCCCTCCACTTT.

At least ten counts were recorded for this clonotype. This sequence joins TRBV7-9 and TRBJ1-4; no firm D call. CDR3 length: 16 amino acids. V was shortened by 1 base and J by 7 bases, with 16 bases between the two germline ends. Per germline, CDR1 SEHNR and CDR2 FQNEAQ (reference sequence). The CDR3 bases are TGTGCCAGCAGCTTAGGAGGGTTGCAGCGGGGTGAAAAACTGTTTTTT. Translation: CASSLGGLQRGEKLFF.

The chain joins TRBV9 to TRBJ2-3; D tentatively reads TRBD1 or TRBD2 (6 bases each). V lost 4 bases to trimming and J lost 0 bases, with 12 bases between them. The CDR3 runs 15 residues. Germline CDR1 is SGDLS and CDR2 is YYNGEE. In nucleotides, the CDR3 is TGTGCCAGCAGCCCGGGGGCGACTAGCACAGATACGCAGTATTTT. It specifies CASSPGATSTDTQYF. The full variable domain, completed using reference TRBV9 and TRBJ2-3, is DSGVTQTPKHLITATGQRVTLRCSPRSGDLSVYWYQQSLDQGLQFLIQYYNGEERAKGNILERFSAQQFPDLHSELNLSSLELGDSALYFCASSPGATSTDTQYFGPGTRLTVL.

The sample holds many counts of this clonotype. The CDR3 DNA is TGCGCCAGCAGCCCGAACTTACAGAGCTCCTACAATGAGCAGTTCTTC. It codes for CASSPNLQSSYNEQFF. J is TRBJ2-1 and V is TRBV5-1; D not resolved. V was cut by 4 bases and J by 0 bases, with 14 bases left in between. Germline lookup yields CDR1 SGHRS and CDR2 YFSETQ. This CDR3 is 16 amino acids long.

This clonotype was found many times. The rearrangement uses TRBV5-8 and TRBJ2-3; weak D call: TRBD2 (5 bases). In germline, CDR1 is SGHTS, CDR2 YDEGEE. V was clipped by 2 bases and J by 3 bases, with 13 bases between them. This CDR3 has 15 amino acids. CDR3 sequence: CASSLGLELTDTQYF. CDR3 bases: TGTGCCAGCAGCTTAGGACTGGAGTTAACAGATACGCAGTATTTT. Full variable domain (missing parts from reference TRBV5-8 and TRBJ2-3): EAGVTQSPTHLIKTRGQQATLRCSPISGHTSVYWYQQALGLGLQFLLWYDEGEERNRGNFPPRFSGRQFPNYSSELNVNALELEDSALYLCASSLGLELTDTQYFGPGTRLTVL.

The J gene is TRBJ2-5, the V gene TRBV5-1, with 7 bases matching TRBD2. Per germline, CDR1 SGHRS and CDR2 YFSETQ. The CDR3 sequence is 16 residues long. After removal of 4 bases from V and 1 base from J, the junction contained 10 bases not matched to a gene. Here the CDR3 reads CASSPNGPGGQETQYF. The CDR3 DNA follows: TGCGCCAGCAGCCCGAACGGGCCGGGAGGCCAAGAGACCCAGTACTTC.

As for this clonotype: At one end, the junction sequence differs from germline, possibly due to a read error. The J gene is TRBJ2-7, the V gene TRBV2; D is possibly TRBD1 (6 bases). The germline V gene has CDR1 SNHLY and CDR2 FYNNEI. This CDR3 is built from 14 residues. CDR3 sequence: CASSLQTAQGEQHF. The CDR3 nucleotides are TGTGCCAGCAGCCTCCAAACAGCACAGGGCGAGCAGCACTTC.

The DNA for the CDR3 is TGTGCCAGCATTCAGGGGTTCACTGAAGCTTTCTTT. It yields the protein CASIQGFTEAFF. V and J are TRBV7-9 and TRBJ1-1; possibly TRBD1 for D (6 bases). Germline-derived CDR1 and CDR2 are SEHNR and FQNEAQ (reference sequence). V lost 7 bases and J lost 4, with 10 bases in between. The CDR3 covers 12 residues. Based on the CDR3 plus reference TRBV7-9 and TRBJ1-1, the full variable domain is DTGVSQNPRHKITKRGQNVTFRCDPISEHNRLYWYRQTLGQGPEFLTYFQNEAQLEKSRLLSDRFSAERPKGSFSTLEIQRTEQGDSAMYLCASIQGFTEAFFGQGTRLTVV.

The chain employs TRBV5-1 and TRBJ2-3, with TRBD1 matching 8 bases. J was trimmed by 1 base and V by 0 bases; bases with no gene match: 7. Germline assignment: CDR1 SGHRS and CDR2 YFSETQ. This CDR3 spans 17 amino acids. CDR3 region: CASSLAPDRDGTDTQYF. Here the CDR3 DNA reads TGCGCCAGCAGCTTGGCCCCGGACAGGGATGGCACAGATACGCAGTATTTT.

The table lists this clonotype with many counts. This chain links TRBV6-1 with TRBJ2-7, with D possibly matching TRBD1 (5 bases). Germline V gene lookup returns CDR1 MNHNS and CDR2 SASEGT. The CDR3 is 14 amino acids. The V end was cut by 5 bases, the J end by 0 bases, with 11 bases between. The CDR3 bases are TGTGCCAGCAGTAGTGGGGCCCTCTCCTACGAGCAGTACTTC. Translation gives CASSSGALSYEQYF.

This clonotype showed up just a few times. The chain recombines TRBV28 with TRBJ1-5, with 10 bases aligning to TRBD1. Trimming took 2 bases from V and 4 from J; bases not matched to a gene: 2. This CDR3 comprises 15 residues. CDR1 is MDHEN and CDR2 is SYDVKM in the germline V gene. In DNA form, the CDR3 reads TGTGCCAGCAGTTTAGGGACAGGGGTTAATCAGCCCCAGCATTTT. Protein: CASSLGTGVNQPQHF. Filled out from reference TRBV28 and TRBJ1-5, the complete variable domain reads DVKVTQSSRYLVKRTGEKVFLECVQDMDHENMFWYRQDPGLGLRLIYFSYDVKMKEKGDIPEGYSVSREKKERFSLILESASTNQTSMYLCASSLGTGVNQPQHFGDGTRLSIL.

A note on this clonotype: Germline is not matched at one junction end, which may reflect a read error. The CDR3: CASSDRGRETQYF. The CDR3 bases are TGTGCCAGTAGTGACAGGGGGCGAGAGACCCAGTACTTC. The V call is TRBV25-1, the J call TRBJ2-5, with 10 bases lining up with TRBD1. The CDR3 spans 13 residues. Germline assignment: CDR1 MGHDK and CDR2 SYGVNS.

The CDR3 is CSPRGGETQYF. The CDR3 DNA is TGCAGCCCCCGGGGGGGAGAGACCCAGTACTTC. This chain uses TRBV29-1 with TRBJ2-5, with TRBD2 matching over 8 bases. Germline loops: CDR1 SQVTM, CDR2 ANQGSEA. The CDR3 totals 11 residues. Losses at the gene ends were 8 bases for V and 4 bases for J; bases not matched to a gene: 3.